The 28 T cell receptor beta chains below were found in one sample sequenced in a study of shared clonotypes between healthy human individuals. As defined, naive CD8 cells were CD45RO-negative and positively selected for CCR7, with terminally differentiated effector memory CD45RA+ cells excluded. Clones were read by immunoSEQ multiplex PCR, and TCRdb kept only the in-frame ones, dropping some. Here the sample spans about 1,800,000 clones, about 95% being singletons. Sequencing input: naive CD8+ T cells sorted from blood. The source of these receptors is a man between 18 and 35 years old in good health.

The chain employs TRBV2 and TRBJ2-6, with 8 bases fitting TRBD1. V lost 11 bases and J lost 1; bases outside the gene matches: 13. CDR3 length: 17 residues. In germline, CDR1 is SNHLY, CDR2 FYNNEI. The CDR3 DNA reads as TGTGCCGGAGAAGCCGGGACAGGCATATCTGGGGCCAACGTCCTGACTTTC. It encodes CAGEAGTGISGANVLTF.

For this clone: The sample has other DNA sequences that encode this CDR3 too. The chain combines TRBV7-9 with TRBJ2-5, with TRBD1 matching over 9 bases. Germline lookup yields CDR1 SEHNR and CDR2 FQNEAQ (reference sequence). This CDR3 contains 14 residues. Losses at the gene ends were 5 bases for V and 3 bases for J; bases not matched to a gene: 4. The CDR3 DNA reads TGTGCCAGCAGCCCTCGGACAGGGGAAGAGACCCAGTACTTC. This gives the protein CASSPRTGEETQYF.

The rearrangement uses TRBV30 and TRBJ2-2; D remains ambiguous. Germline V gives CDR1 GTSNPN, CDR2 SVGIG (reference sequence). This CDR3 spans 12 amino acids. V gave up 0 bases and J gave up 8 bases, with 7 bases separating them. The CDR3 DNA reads TGTGCCTGGAGTGTGGGCCTAGGGGAGCTGTTTTTT. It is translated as CAWSVGLGELFF.

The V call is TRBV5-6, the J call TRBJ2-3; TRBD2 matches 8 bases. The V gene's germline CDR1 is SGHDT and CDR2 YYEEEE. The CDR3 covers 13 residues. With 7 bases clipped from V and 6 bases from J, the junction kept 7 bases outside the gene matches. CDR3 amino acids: CASYGGAGDTQYF. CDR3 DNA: TGTGCCAGCTACGGGGGGGCTGGTGATACGCAGTATTTT.

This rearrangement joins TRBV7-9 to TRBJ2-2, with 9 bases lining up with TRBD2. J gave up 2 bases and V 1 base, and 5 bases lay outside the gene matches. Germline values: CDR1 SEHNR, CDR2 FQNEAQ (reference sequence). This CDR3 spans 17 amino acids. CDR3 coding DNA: TGTGCCAGCAGCTTAGTGGTCCTAGCGGGAAACACCGGGGAGCTGTTTTTT. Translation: CASSLVVLAGNTGELFF. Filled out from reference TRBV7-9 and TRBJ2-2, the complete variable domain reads DTGVSQNPRHKITKRGQNVTFRCDPISEHNRLYWYRQTLGQGPEFLTYFQNEAQLEKSRLLSDRFSAERPKGSFSTLEIQRTEQGDSAMYLCASSLVVLAGNTGELFFGEGSRLTVL.

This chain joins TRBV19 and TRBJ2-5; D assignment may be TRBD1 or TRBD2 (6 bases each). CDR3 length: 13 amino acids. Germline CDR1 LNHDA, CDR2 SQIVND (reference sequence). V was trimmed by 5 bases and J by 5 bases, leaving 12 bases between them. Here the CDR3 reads CASSEGGVETQYF. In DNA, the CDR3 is TGTGCCAGTAGTGAGGGGGGCGTGGAGACCCAGTACTTC.

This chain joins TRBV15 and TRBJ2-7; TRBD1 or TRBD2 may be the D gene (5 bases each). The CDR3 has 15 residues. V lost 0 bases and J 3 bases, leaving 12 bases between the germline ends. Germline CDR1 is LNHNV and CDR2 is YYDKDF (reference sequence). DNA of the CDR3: TGTGCCACCAGCAGAGATGGGACGGACCTCTACGAGCAGTACTTC. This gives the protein CATSRDGTDLYEQYF.

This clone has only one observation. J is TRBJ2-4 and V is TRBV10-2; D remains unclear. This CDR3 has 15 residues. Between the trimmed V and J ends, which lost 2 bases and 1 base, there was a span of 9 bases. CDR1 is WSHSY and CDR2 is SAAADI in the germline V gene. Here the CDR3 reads CASSEILGAKNIQYF. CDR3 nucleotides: TGCGCCAGCAGTGAGATTCTGGGGGCCAAAAACATTCAGTACTTC.

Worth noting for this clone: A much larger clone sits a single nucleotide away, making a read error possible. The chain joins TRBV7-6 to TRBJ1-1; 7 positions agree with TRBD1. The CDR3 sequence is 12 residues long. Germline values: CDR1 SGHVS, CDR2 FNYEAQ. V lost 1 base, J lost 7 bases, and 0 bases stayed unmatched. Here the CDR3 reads CASSLGDSEAFF. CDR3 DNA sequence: TGTGCCAGCAGCTTAGGGGACAGTGAAGCTTTCTTT.

Written as DNA, the CDR3 is TGTGCCAGCAGTTACTCCCTGGAGGGCGCGGGAAACACCATATATTTT. This sequence encodes CASSYSLEGAGNTIYF. This chain connects TRBV6-6 to TRBJ1-3, with D unclear. Trimming pared 0 bases from V and 4 bases from J, leaving 13 bases between. The CDR3 covers 16 residues. In germline, CDR1 is MNHNY, CDR2 SVGAGI (reference sequence).

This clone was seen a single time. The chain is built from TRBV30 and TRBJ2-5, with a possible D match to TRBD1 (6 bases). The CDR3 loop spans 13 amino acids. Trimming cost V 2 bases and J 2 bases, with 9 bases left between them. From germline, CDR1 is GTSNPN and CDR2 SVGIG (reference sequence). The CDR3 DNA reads TGTGCCTGGAGTCAGGGGTGGCAAGAGACCCAGTACTTC. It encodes CAWSQGWQETQYF.

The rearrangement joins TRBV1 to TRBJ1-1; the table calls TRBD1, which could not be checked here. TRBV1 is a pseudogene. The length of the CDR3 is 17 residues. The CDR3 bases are TGCACCAGCAGCCCCCCTCAGCTGGACAGGGGGCAGGCTGAAGCTTTCTTT. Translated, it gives CTSSPPQLDRGQAEAFF.

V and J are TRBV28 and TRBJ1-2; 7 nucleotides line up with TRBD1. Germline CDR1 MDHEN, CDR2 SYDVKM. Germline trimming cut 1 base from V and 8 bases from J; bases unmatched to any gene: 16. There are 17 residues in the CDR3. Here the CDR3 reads CASSLLGTAISPLGYTF. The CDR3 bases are TGTGCCAGCAGTTTATTGGGGACAGCTATTAGCCCACTGGGCTACACCTTC.

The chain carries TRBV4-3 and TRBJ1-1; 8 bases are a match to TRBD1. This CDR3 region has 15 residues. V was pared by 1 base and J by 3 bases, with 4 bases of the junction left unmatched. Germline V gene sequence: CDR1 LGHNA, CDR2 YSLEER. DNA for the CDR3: TGCGCCAGCAGCCAAGGGCCAGGGGGCTACACTGAAGCTTTCTTT. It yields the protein CASSQGPGGYTEAFF.

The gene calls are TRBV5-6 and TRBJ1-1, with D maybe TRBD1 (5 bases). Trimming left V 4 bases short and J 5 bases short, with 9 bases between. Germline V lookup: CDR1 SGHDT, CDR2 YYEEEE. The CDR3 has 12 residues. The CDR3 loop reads CASSHDSTEAFF. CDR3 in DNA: TGTGCCAGCAGCCACGACAGTACTGAAGCTTTCTTT.

CDR3 sequence reads: CASGFAQEQFF. The DNA for the CDR3 is TGTGCTAGTGGTTTTGCACAGGAGCAGTTCTTC. The genes are TRBV12-5 and TRBJ2-1; D uncertain. Germline-derived CDR1 and CDR2 are LGHNT and FRNRAP. This CDR3 has 11 residues. Trimming cost V 3 bases and J 10 bases, with 7 bases left between them.

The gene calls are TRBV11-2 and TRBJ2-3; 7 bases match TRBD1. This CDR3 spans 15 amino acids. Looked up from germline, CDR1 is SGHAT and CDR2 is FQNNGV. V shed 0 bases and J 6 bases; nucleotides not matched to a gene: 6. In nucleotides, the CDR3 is TGTGCCAGCAGCTTAGATATGGGACAGCAGGATACGCAGTATTTT. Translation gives CASSLDMGQQDTQYF.

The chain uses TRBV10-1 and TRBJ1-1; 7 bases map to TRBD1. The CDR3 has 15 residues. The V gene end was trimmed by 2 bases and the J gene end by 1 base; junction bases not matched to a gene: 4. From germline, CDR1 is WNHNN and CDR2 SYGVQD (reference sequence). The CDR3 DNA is TGCGCCAGCAGTGAGGAGGGGGCGGGGAACACTGAAGCTTTCTTT. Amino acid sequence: CASSEEGAGNTEAFF.

The DNA of the CDR3 is TGCGCCAGCAGCCAAGGGACAGGATCCACCTACGAGCAGTACTTC. Translation gives CASSQGTGSTYEQYF. The chain recombines TRBV4-1 with TRBJ2-7; 7 nucleotides align to TRBD1. This CDR3 is built from 15 residues. The germline V gene encodes CDR1 MGHRA and CDR2 YSYEKL. V gave up 1 base and J gave up 2 bases; unmatched junction bases: 5.

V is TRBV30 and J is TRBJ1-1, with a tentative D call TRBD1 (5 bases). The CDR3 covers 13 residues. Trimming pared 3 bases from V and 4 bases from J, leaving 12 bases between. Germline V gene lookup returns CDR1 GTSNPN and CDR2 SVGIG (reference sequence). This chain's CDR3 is CAWREQGATEAFF. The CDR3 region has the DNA TGTGCCTGGAGGGAGCAGGGAGCCACTGAAGCTTTCTTT.

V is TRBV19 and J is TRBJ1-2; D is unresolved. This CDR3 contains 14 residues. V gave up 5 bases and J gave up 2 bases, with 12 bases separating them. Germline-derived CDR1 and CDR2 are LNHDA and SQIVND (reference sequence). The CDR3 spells CASSDPKWNYGYTF. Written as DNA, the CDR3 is TGTGCCAGTAGTGATCCCAAGTGGAACTATGGCTACACCTTC. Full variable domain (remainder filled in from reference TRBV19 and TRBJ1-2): DGGITQSPKYLFRKEGQNVTLSCEQNLNHDAMYWYRQDPGQGLRLIYYSQIVNDFQKGDIAEGYSVSREKKESFPLTVTSAQKNPTAFYLCASSDPKWNYGYTFGSGTRLTVV.

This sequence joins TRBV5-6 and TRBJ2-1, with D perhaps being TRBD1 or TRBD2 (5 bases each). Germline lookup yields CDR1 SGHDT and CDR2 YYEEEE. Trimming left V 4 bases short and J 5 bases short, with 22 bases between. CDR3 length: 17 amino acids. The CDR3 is CASSPLSLGESDNEQFF. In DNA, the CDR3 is TGTGCCAGCAGCCCCCTTTCGTTGGGGGAATCGGACAATGAGCAGTTCTTC.

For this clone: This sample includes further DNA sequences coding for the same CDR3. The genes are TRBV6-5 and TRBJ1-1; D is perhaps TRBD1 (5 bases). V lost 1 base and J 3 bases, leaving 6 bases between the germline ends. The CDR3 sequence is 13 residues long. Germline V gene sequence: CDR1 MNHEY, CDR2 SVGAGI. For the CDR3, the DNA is TGTGCCAGCAGTTACTTCAGGGACACTGAAGCTTTCTTT. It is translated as CASSYFRDTEAFF.

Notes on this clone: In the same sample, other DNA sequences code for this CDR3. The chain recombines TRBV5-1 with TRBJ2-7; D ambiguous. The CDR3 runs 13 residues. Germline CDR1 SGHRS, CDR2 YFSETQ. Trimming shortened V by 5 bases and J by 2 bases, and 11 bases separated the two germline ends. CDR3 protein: CASSLTPTYEQYF. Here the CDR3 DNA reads TGCGCCAGCAGTTTGACACCTACCTACGAGCAGTACTTC.

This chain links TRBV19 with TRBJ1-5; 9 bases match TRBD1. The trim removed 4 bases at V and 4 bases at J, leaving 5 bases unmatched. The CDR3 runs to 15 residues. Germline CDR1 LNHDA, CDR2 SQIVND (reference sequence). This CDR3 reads CASSKTGTGNQPQHF. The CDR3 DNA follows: TGTGCCAGTAGTAAGACAGGGACAGGGAATCAGCCCCAGCATTTT.

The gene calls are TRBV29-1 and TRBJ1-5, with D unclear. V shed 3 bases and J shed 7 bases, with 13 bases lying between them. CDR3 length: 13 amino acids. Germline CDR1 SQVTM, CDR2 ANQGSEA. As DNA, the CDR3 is TGCAGCGTTGACCTGGGGTTAGGCCAGCCCCAGCATTTT. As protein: CSVDLGLGQPQHF.

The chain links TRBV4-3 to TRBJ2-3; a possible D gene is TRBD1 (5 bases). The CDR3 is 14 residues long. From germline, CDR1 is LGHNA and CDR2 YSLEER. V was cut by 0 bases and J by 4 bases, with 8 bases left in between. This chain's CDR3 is CASSQDTGPDTQYF. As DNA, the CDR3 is TGCGCCAGCAGCCAAGATACAGGACCAGATACGCAGTATTTT.

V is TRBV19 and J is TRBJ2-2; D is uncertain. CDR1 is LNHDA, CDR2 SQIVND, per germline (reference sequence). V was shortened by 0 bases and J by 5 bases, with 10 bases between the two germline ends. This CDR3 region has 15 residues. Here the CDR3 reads CASSIDLYGTGELFF. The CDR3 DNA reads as TGTGCCAGTAGTATAGATCTTTATGGTACCGGGGAGCTGTTTTTT.